These T cell receptor beta chains were read from a single sample in a study of CD8 T cells in Susac syndrome. From the immunoSEQ multiplex PCR reads, TCRdb called clonotypes with MiXCR, one entry per CDR3 protein. The sample holds approximately 68,000 distinct CDR3 sequences; around 96% are singletons and the top ten take roughly 0.42%. The sample consisted of CD8+ T cells from PBMCs. These receptors were obtained from a human donor with multiple sclerosis. Both conserved end residues are part of each CDR3. The order of the fields is J gene, V gene, clone size, D gene, CDR3 length, CDR3 DNA, CDR3 protein. The D gene is left open where the match is weak. A row's size may be missing; if present it is once, few, many or a size class.

j_gene: TRBJ2-3
v_gene: TRBV12-3/TRBV12-4
abundance: .
d_gene: .
len: 18
CDR3nt: TGTGCCAGCAGTAACCCAGGAAGGGACCGCGCTAGCACAGATACGCAGTATTTT
CDR3aa: CASSNPGRDRASTDTQYF

j_gene: TRBJ2-3
v_gene: TRBV11-2
abundance: .
d_gene: TRBD2
len: 16
CDR3nt: TGTGCCAGCAGCCAAAGACTAGCGGGGAGCACAGATACGCAGTATTTT
CDR3aa: CASSQRLAGSTDTQYF

j_gene: TRBJ1-2
v_gene: TRBV19
abundance: .
d_gene: .
len: 15
CDR3nt: TGTGCCAGTAGTCTCGCGGCAGGAGGGAACTATGGCTACACCTTC
CDR3aa: CASSLAAGGNYGYTF

j_gene: TRBJ2-5
v_gene: TRBV13
abundance: .
d_gene: .
len: 15
CDR3nt: TGTGCCAGCAGAAACAAGGGACGGACCCAAGAGACCCAGTACTTC
CDR3aa: CASRNKGRTQETQYF

j_gene: TRBJ1-4
v_gene: TRBV27
abundance: .
d_gene: .
len: 12
CDR3nt: TGTGCCAGCACCGGAACAGGGGAAAAACTGTTTTTT
CDR3aa: CASTGTGEKLFF

j_gene: TRBJ2-2
v_gene: TRBV5-1
abundance: .
d_gene: TRBD2
len: 20
CDR3nt: TGCGCCAGCAGCTTGGAGTTGGGACTAGCGGGGGTCGGGAACACCGGGGAGCTGTTTTTT
CDR3aa: CASSLELGLAGVGNTGELFF

j_gene: TRBJ2-4
v_gene: TRBV19
abundance: once
d_gene: TRBD2
len: 17
CDR3nt: TGTGCCAGTAGTTTCCCCGGACGGGAGGTGGCCAAAAACATTCAGTACTTC
CDR3aa: CASSFPGREVAKNIQYF

j_gene: TRBJ2-2
v_gene: TRBV7-9
abundance: .
d_gene: .
len: 15
CDR3nt: TGTGCCAGCAGCTTAGGACAGATCGACCCCGGGGAGCTGTTTTTT
CDR3aa: CASSLGQIDPGELFF

j_gene: TRBJ2-6
v_gene: TRBV4-1
abundance: .
d_gene: TRBD2
len: 17
CDR3nt: TGCGCCAGCAGCCAAGATTGGGGGGGAACTGGGGCCAACGTCCTGACTTTC
CDR3aa: CASSQDWGGTGANVLTF

j_gene: TRBJ2-1
v_gene: TRBV27
abundance: .
d_gene: TRBD2
len: 13
CDR3nt: TGTGCCAGCAGTCCGGGGACTAGCGGGAGGAAATTCTTC
CDR3aa: CASSPGTSGRKFF